This T cell receptor beta chain was identified in a study of T-cell memory formation after mild COVID-19. About the research overall: Among the donors, TCR clusters were largely specific to each donor. Study results and caveats: A subset of responding clones appeared in pre-infection memory, suggesting cross-reactive memory joined. A second wave expanding day 15 to 37 was CD4+-biased; contracting clones were balanced.

5'RACE primed at constant segments yielded TCR alpha and TCR beta cDNA libraries bearing sample barcodes and UMIs. TCRdb itself ran the 5' RACE reads through MiXCR, one entry per CDR3 protein. Of 360,000 or so distinct CDR3 sequences listed, around 30% are singletons. The CDR3 extends over 16 amino acids. V was clipped by 2 bases and J by 0 bases, with 11 bases between them. This clonotype was found a few times. Antigen unknown. V usage is TRBV12-3 or TRBV12-4 and J usage is TRBJ1-5; possible D gene TRBD1, 5 bases. The source material was PBMCs or a T cell subset sorted from them (not recorded which). This clonotype was sampled from an adult woman who had mild COVID-19 (a few samples of this study predate the infection). Cell type and time point are not known. CDR3 nucleotides: TGTGCCAGCAGTTTAACGTTAGGGGTTAGCAATCAGCCCCAGCATTTT. This translates into CASSLTLGVSNQPQHF.